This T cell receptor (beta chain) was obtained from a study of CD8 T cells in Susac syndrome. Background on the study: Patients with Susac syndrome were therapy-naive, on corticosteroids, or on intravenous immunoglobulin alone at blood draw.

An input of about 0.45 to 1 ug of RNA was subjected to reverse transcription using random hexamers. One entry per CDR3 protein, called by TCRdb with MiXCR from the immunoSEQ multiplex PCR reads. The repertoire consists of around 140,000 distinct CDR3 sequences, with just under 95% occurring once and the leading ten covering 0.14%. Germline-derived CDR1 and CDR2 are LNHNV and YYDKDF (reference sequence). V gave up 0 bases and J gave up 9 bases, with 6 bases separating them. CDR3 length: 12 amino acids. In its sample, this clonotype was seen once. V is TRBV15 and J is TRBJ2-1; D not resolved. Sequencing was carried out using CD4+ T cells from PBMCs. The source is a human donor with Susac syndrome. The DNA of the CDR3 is TGTGCCACCAGCAGAGATGATCCTGAGCAGTTCTTC. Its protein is CATSRDDPEQFF.